This T cell receptor beta chain emerged from a study of CD8 T cells in ankylosing spondylitis. Points from the study as a whole: Ankylosing spondylitis blood appeared to carry a characteristic TCR beta motif of roughly 8 highly homologous variants. Within matched ankylosing spondylitis synovial fluid, disease-linked clones were reportedly significantly enriched.

Via MiXCR, TCRdb re-called the 5' RACE reads, giving one row per CDR3 protein. The sample includes under 200,000 distinct CDR3 sequences, approximately 12% seen only once; the top ten take approximately 11%. This clonotype was counted many times. The antigen is unknown. The clonotype was recovered from a female donor with ankylosing spondylitis or in good health (not recorded which). Sequencing was performed on blood, either unsorted or a sorted T cell fraction (not recorded which).

The CDR3 sequence is CASSATSGQETQYF. The CDR3 DNA sequence: TGCGCCAGCAGCGCTACTAGCGGACAAGAGACCCAGTACTTC. The rearrangement joins TRBV5-1 to TRBJ2-5; TRBD2 matches 8 bases. Losses at the gene ends were 4 bases for V and 2 bases for J; bases not matched to a gene: 4. The germline gives CDR1 SGHRS, CDR2 YFSETQ. The CDR3 runs 14 residues.